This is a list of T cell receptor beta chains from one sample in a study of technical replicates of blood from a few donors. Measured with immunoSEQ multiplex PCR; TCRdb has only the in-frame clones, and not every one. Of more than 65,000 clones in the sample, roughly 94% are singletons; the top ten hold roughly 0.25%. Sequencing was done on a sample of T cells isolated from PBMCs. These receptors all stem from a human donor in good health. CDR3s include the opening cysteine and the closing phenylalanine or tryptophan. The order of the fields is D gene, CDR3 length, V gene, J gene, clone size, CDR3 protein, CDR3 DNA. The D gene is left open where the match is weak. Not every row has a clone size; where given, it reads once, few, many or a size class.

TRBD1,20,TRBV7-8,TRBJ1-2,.,CASSRAKEGASALQYYGYTF,TGTGCCAGCAGCCGAGCCAAGGAGGGGGCGTCCGCTCTCCAGTACTATGGCTACACCTTC
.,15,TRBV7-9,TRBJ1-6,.,CASSPGRQSNSPLHF,TGTGCCAGCAGCCCAGGGCGCCAGTCTAATTCACCCCTCCACTTT
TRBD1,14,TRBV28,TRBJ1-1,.,CASSRTGESTEAFF,TGTGCCAGCAGCCGGACAGGCGAAAGCACTGAAGCTTTCTTT
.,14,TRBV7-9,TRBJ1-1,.,CASSLGGLNTEAFF,TGTGCCAGCAGCTTAGGGGGGCTGAACACTGAAGCTTTCTTT
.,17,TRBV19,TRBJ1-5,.,CATRYLWGPGPNQPQHF,TGTGCCACCAGGTATCTTTGGGGTCCAGGGCCGAATCAGCCCCAGCATTTT
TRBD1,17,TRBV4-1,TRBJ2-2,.,CASSQSQGALNTGELFF,TGCGCCAGCAGCCAGTCTCAGGGGGCGTTGAACACCGGGGAGCTGTTTTTT
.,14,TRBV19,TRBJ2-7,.,CASSTLEGDYEQYF,TGTGCCAGTAGTACTCTTGAGGGGGATTACGAGCAGTACTTC
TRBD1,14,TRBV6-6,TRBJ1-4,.,CASRATGAGEKLFF,TGTGCCAGCAGAGCGACAGGGGCGGGGGAAAAACTGTTTTTT
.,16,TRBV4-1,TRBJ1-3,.,CASSQGDSLSGNTIYF,TGCGCCAGCAGCCAAGGAGACAGCCTCTCTGGAAACACCATATATTTT
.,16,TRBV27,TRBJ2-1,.,CASRVGVAEKGNEQFF,TGTGCCAGCAGAGTCGGAGTAGCGGAAAAGGGAAATGAGCAGTTCTTC
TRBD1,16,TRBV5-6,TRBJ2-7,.,CASKIQGAEDVYEQYF,TGTGCCAGCAAAATACAGGGGGCCGAAGATGTCTACGAGCAGTACTTC
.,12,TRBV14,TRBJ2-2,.,CASSQVYGELFF,TGTGCCAGCAGCCAAGTTTACGGGGAGCTGTTTTTT
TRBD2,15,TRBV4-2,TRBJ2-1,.,CASSQDAGGDNEQFF,TGTGCCAGCAGCCAAGATGCGGGGGGGGACAATGAGCAGTTCTTC
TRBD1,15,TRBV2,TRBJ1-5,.,CASSIGTVSNQPQHF,TGTGCCAGCAGCATCGGGACAGTGAGCAATCAGCCCCAGCATTTT
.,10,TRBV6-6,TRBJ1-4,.,CATQGGKLFF,TGTGCCACTCAAGGGGGAAAACTGTTTTTT
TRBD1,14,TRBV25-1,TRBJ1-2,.,CASSPGQALYGYTF,TGTGCCAGCAGTCCAGGACAGGCCCTCTATGGCTACACCTTC
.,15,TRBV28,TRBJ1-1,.,CASSLQVDVNTEAFF,TGTGCCAGCAGTTTACAGGTGGATGTGAACACTGAAGCTTTCTTT
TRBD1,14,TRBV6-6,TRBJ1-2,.,CASSSSQQGYGYTF,TGTGCCAGCAGCTCAAGTCAACAGGGGTATGGCTACACCTTC
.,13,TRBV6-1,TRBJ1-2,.,CASSELTVDGYTF,TGTGCCAGCAGTGAACTGACAGTGGATGGCTACACCTTC
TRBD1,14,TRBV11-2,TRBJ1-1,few,CASSLSQGVTEAFF,TGTGCCAGCAGCCTCTCTCAGGGGGTAACTGAAGCTTTCTTT
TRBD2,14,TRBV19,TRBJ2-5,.,CASSIAGGGETQYF,TGTGCCAGTAGTATTGCGGGAGGCGGAGAGACCCAGTACTTC
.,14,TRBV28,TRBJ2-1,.,CASSGQLVNNEQFF,TGTGCCAGCAGTGGACAGCTAGTTAACAATGAGCAGTTCTTC
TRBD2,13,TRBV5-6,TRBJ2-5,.,CASSVGGWETQYF,TGTGCCAGCAGTGTCGGGGGGTGGGAGACCCAGTACTTC
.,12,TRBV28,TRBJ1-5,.,CASTGPNQPQHF,TGTGCCAGCACAGGCCCCAATCAGCCCCAGCATTTT
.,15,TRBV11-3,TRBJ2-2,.,CASSLGGRVPGELFF,TGTGCCAGCAGCTTGGGGGGTAGGGTACCCGGGGAGCTGTTTTTT
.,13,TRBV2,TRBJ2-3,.,CASCTGSTDTQYF,TGTGCGAGCTGTACCGGGAGCACAGATACGCAGTATTTT
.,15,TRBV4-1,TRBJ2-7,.,CASSQAAGDTYEQYF,TGCGCCAGCAGCCAAGCAGCAGGGGACACCTACGAGCAGTACTTC
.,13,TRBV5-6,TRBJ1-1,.,CASTKTANTEAFF,TGTGCCAGCACTAAGACAGCCAACACTGAAGCTTTCTTT
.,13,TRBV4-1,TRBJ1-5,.,CASSHLDNQPQHF,TGCGCCAGCAGCCACCTAGACAATCAGCCCCAGCATTTT
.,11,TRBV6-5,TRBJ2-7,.,CASSSKYEQYF,TGTGCCAGCAGTTCAAAATACGAGCAGTACTTC
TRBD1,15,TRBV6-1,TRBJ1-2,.,CASSGGYRTGWSYTF,TGTGCCAGCAGTGGTGGGTATCGGACAGGCTGGAGCTACACCTTC
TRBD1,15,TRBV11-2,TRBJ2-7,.,CASRLPGTGDYEQYF,TGTGCCAGCAGACTCCCCGGGACAGGAGACTACGAGCAGTACTTC
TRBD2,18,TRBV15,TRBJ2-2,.,CATSRLGLAGGNTGELFF,TGTGCCACCAGCAGATTGGGGCTAGCGGGGGGGAACACCGGGGAGCTGTTTTTT
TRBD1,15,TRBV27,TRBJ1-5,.,CASSLTGTGEQPQHF,TGTGCCAGCAGTTTAACAGGGACAGGGGAACAGCCCCAGCATTTT
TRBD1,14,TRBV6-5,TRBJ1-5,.,CASRPDRGGQPQHF,TGTGCCAGCAGACCGGACAGGGGCGGTCAGCCCCAGCATTTT
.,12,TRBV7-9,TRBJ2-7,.,CASSYAGSEQYF,TGTGCCAGCAGCTATGCGGGAAGCGAGCAGTACTTC
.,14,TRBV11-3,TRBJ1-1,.,CASSLDRLNTEAFF,TGTGCCAGCAGCTTAGACAGGTTGAACACTGAAGCTTTCTTT
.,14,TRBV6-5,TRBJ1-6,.,CASSYNRDNSPLHF,TGTGCCAGCAGTTACAACAGGGACAATTCACCCCTCCACTTT
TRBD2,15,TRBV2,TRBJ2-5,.,CASSGAGTSEQTQYF,TGTGCCAGCAGTGGGGCCGGGACTAGCGAACAGACCCAGTACTTC
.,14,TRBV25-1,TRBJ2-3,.,CASSDPLHTDTQYF,TGTGCCAGCAGTGACCCTTTACACACAGATACGCAGTATTTT
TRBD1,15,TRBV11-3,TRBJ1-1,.,CASSHPGQGALGAFF,TGTGCCAGCAGCCATCCGGGACAGGGGGCCTTGGGGGCTTTCTTT
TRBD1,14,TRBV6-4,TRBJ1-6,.,CASSAQGGGSPLHF,TGTGCCAGCAGTGCCCAGGGGGGAGGCTCACCCCTCCACTTT
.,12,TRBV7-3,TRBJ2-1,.,CASSPRPNEQFF,TGTGCCAGCAGCCCTAGACCCAATGAGCAGTTCTTC